The 20 T cell receptor beta chains below were found in one sample sequenced in a study of blood T cell repertoires in COVID-19. The repertoire was sequenced with immunoSEQ multiplex PCR; TCRdb's copy has only in-frame clones and lacks some. The sample holds around 200,000 clones; 86% are singletons and the top ten take about 20%. Sequencing input: peripheral blood. These receptor sequences come from an older man with active or convalescent COVID-19.

V and J are TRBV28 and TRBJ1-6; D is uncertain. The germline gives CDR1 MDHEN, CDR2 SYDVKM. Trimming removed 8 bases from V and 9 bases from J, with 11 bases in between. The CDR3 runs to 12 residues. The CDR3 spells CASCWRGSPLHF. The CDR3 coding sequence is TGTGCCAGCTGTTGGCGGGGTTCACCCCTCCACTTT.

The V gene is TRBV6-5, the J gene TRBJ2-3; D is unclear. There are 15 residues in the CDR3. The germline V gene has CDR1 MNHEY and CDR2 SVGAGI. V dropped 0 bases and J dropped 1 base, with 8 bases sitting between them. DNA for the CDR3: TGTGCCAGCAGTTACTCCCCCGCGGGCACAGATACGCAGTATTTT. As protein: CASSYSPAGTDTQYF.

The chain links TRBV2 to TRBJ1-1; TRBD1 matches at 8 bases. Germline CDR1 reads SNHLY; CDR2 reads FYNNEI. Germline trimming cut 6 bases from V and 10 bases from J; bases unmatched to any gene: 13. The CDR3 contains 14 residues. This CDR3 reads CASSPGTGLNGAFF. Written as DNA, the CDR3 is TGTGCCAGCAGCCCCGGGACAGGCCTCAATGGAGCTTTCTTT.

The V call is TRBV6-5, the J call TRBJ1-2; D might be TRBD1 (6 bases). With 6 bases removed from V and 6 bases from J, the gap between germline ends came to 20 bases. CDR3 length equals 15 residues. Germline assignment: CDR1 MNHEY and CDR2 SVGAGI. The CDR3, as DNA: TGTGCCAGCAGACCCGAGGGGGTCGTTCTGGATGGCTACACCTTC. The encoded protein is CASRPEGVVLDGYTF.

The chain couples TRBV5-4 to TRBJ1-1; D is uncertain. Germline CDR1 and CDR2: SGHNT and YYREEE (reference sequence). The CDR3 covers 16 residues. Trimming took off 0 bases at V and 4 bases at J, with 16 bases between the two ends. DNA of the CDR3: TGTGCCAGCAGCTTGGGTGGGGTTTTGGGAGGCACTGAAGCTTTCTTT. It yields the protein CASSLGGVLGGTEAFF.

The rearrangement joins TRBV11-2 to TRBJ1-2, with D perhaps matching TRBD1 (6 bases). The CDR3 runs 16 residues. The germline V gene encodes CDR1 SGHAT and CDR2 FQNNGV. Trimming took 1 base from V and 2 from J, leaving 14 bases between them. The CDR3 loop reads CASSLGSVQGNYGYTF. CDR3 sequence (DNA): TGTGCCAGCAGCTTAGGGTCGGTTCAGGGGAACTATGGCTACACCTTC.

The gene calls are TRBV28 and TRBJ2-6, with D perhaps TRBD2 (6 bases). This CDR3 is 16 amino acids long. Trimming removed 3 bases from V and 0 bases from J, with 9 bases in between. The germline gives CDR1 MDHEN, CDR2 SYDVKM. The CDR3 sequence is CASSFRGLSGANVLTF. CDR3 sequence (DNA): TGTGCCAGCAGTTTTCGGGGACTCTCTGGGGCCAACGTCCTGACTTTC.

This chain joins TRBV6-5 and TRBJ2-7, with 10 bases identical to TRBD1. Germline trimming cut 6 bases from V and 5 bases from J; bases unmatched to any gene: 4. The germline V gene has CDR1 MNHEY and CDR2 SVGAGI. This CDR3 contains 13 residues. The CDR3 loop is CASSRDRGHEQYF. The DNA for the CDR3 is TGTGCCAGCAGCAGGGACAGGGGTCACGAGCAGTACTTC.

This chain joins TRBV5-1 and TRBJ2-2, with 15 bases matching TRBD2. The V segment lost 2 bases and the J segment 8 bases; nucleotides outside the gene matches: 4. This CDR3 has 16 amino acids. Per germline, CDR1 SGHRS and CDR2 YFSETQ. The DNA of the CDR3 is TGCGCCAGCAGCTTCGGACTAGCGGGAGGGTATGGGGAGCTGTTTTTT. It codes for CASSFGLAGGYGELFF.

The chain uses TRBV18 and TRBJ1-2, with D perhaps TRBD1 (5 bases). The CDR3 covers 14 residues. CDR1 is KGHSH and CDR2 is LQKENI in the germline V gene. V was pared by 0 bases and J by 8 bases, with 13 bases between. The CDR3 DNA is TGTGCCAGCTCACCACCGGCCCGGGGGAGAGGCTACACCTTC. This sequence encodes CASSPPARGRGYTF.

The V call is TRBV7-9, the J call TRBJ2-7, with 8 bases matching TRBD1. V trimming: 1 base; J trimming: 3 bases; junction bases outside the gene matches: 5. The CDR3 is 15 residues long. CDR1 SEHNR and CDR2 FQNEAQ come from the germline V gene (reference sequence). CDR3 residues: CASSLVTGGFYEQYF. Here the CDR3 DNA reads TGTGCCAGCAGCTTAGTCACAGGGGGTTTCTACGAGCAGTACTTC.

The CDR3 spells CASSGSTGGYNSPLHF. Here the CDR3 DNA reads TGTGCCAGCAGTGGGTCGACAGGGGGCTATAATTCACCCCTCCACTTT. The rearrangement joins TRBV25-1 to TRBJ1-6, with TRBD1 identical over 9 bases. The CDR3 is 16 residues long. The V gene's germline CDR1 is MGHDK and CDR2 SYGVNS. V lost 4 bases to trimming and J lost 3 bases; unmatched junction nucleotides: 4. Supplemented by reference TRBV25-1 and TRBJ1-6, the full variable domain reads EADIYQTPRYLVIGTGKKITLECSQTMGHDKMYWYQQDPGMELHLIHYSYGVNSTEKGDLSSESTVSRIRTEHFPLTLESARPSHTSQYLCASSGSTGGYNSPLHFGNGTRLTVT.

Note on this clone: Different DNA sequences within this sample yield the same CDR3. The chain employs TRBV2 and TRBJ1-2, with D possibly TRBD1 on 6 matching bases. Between the trimmed V and J ends, which lost 3 bases and 3 bases, there was a span of 8 bases. Germline V gene lookup returns CDR1 SNHLY and CDR2 FYNNEI. CDR3 size: 13 residues. The CDR3 region is CASSEGADYGYTF. The CDR3 DNA sequence: TGTGCCAGCAGTGAGGGGGCGGACTATGGCTACACCTTC.

The chain links TRBV6-5 to TRBJ2-1; TRBD1 matches at 8 bases. J was trimmed by 9 bases and V by 6 bases; bases with no gene match: 10. CDR3 length equals 14 residues. CDR1 and CDR2 (germline): MNHEY, SVGAGI. This chain's CDR3 is CASSPGTGGGEQFF. CDR3 DNA sequence: TGTGCCAGCAGCCCCGGGACAGGAGGAGGTGAGCAGTTCTTC.

This clone is a singleton in its sample. CDR3 amino acids: CASSLAGQGYQPQHF. The DNA for the CDR3 is TGTGCCAGCAGTTTGGCCGGACAGGGGTATCAGCCCCAGCATTTT. This chain connects TRBV6-5 to TRBJ1-5; 9 bases are shared with TRBD1. The V and J ends lost 4 bases and 5 bases, in that order; junction bases with no gene match: 6. Germline V lookup: CDR1 MNHEY, CDR2 SVGAGI. The CDR3 loop spans 15 amino acids.

J is TRBJ1-1 and V is TRBV18; the match to TRBD1 covers 9 bases. CDR3 length: 14 amino acids. Germline V gene sequence: CDR1 KGHSH, CDR2 LQKENI. Trimming took 5 bases from V and 4 from J; bases not matched to a gene: 5. The DNA for the CDR3 is TGTGCCAGCTCATCTCGGGACAGGGCCACTGAAGCTTTCTTT. As protein: CASSSRDRATEAFF.

This clone was recorded only once. The gene calls are TRBV7-9 and TRBJ2-7; TRBD2 agrees at 7 bases. The germline gives CDR1 SEHNR, CDR2 FQNEAQ (reference sequence). The CDR3 is made up of 15 amino acids. The V and J ends lost 7 bases and 3 bases, in that order; junction bases with no gene match: 12. The CDR3 reads CASTPPQGLDYEQYF. For the CDR3, the DNA is TGTGCCAGCACCCCCCCCCAAGGACTAGACTACGAGCAGTACTTC.

The V and J genes are TRBV15 and TRBJ2-5; 9 bases line up with TRBD2. The J segment lost 3 bases and the V segment lost 0 bases, leaving 5 bases of the junction unmatched. Germline lookup yields CDR1 LNHNV and CDR2 YYDKDF (reference sequence). The CDR3 sequence is 16 residues long. CDR3 nucleotide sequence: TGTGCCACCAGCAGAGATAAGGCTAGCGGGGAAGAGACCCAGTACTTC. Its protein product is CATSRDKASGEETQYF.

This clone was picked up many times. This chain connects TRBV9 to TRBJ2-3; TRBD2 matches at 14 bases. With V trimmed by 7 bases and J by 5 bases, 3 bases remained unmatched. Germline-derived CDR1 and CDR2 are SGDLS and YYNGEE. This CDR3 is built from 14 residues. The DNA of the CDR3 is TGTGCCAGCTCCGGACTAGCGGGAGGAGATACGCAGTATTTT. Translated: CASSGLAGGDTQYF. Drawing the rest from reference TRBV9 and TRBJ2-3, the complete variable domain is DSGVTQTPKHLITATGQRVTLRCSPRSGDLSVYWYQQSLDQGLQFLIQYYNGEERAKGNILERFSAQQFPDLHSELNLSSLELGDSALYFCASSGLAGGDTQYFGPGTRLTVL.

CDR3 sequence: CASSQSAVSGNTIYF. In DNA, the CDR3 is TGTGCCAGCAGCCAATCGGCCGTCTCTGGAAACACCATATATTTT. The rearrangement joins TRBV16 to TRBJ1-3; D unclear. V was trimmed by 0 bases and J by 0 bases, leaving 6 bases between them. The CDR3 sequence is 15 residues long. Germline V lookup: CDR1 KGHSY, CDR2 FQNENV. Combining the CDR3 with reference TRBV16 and TRBJ1-3 gives the whole variable domain GEEVAQTPKHLVRGEGQKAKLYCAPIKGHSYVFWYQQVLKNEFKFLISFQNENVFDETGMPKERFSAKCLPNSPCSLEIQATKLEDSAVYFCASSQSAVSGNTIYFGEGSWLTVV.